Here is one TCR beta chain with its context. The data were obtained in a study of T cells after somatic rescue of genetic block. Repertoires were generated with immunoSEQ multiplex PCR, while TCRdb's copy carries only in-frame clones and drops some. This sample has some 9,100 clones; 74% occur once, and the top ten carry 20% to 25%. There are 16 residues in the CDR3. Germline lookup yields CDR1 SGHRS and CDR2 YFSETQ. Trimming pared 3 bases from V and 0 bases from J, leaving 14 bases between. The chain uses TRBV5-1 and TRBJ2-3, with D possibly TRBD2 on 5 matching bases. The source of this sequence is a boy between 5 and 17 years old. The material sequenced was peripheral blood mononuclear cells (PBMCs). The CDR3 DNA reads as TGCGCCAGCAGCTCCTGGAGAGCGGTGAGCACAGATACGCAGTATTTT. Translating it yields CASSSWRAVSTDTQYF.